This T cell receptor (beta chain) was obtained from a study of T cell responses to AZD1222 COVID-19 vaccine. This clone was seen just once. The V gene's germline CDR1 is SGHRS and CDR2 YFSETQ. The ends lost 3 bases at V and 7 bases at J; junction bases unmatched: 7. The CDR3 loop spans 15 amino acids. Profiling relied on immunoSEQ multiplex PCR, and the TCRdb table lists in-frame clones only, not all of them. This sample yields 82,000 or so clones, of which 90% are seen a single time; roughly 4.8% belongs to the top ten. The sample here was peripheral blood, taken on day 0 of AZD1222 vaccination. The V gene is TRBV5-1, the J gene TRBJ2-1; 10 bases map to TRBD1. This clonotype was obtained from an adult in good health. This chain's CDR3 is CASSSLGQGFNEQFF. DNA of the CDR3: TGCGCCAGCAGCTCTCTGGGACAGGGGTTTAATGAGCAGTTCTTC.